A single sample gave rise to the 9 T cell receptor beta chains below, sequenced in a study of blood T cell repertoires in COVID-19. Method: immunoSEQ multiplex PCR; TCRdb's copy keeps in-frame clones and lacks some. Of 180,000 or so clones detected, 81% appear once; the ten largest clones hold 10% to 15%. Sequenced sample: peripheral blood. The receptors were sampled from a woman over 75 with COVID-19, enrolled during active disease.

This chain connects TRBV6-6 to TRBJ2-7; no clear D. With 1 base removed from V and 12 bases from J, the gap between germline ends came to 16 bases. Germline CDR1 reads MNHNY; CDR2 reads SVGAGI (reference sequence). The CDR3 loop spans 13 amino acids. The CDR3 spells CASSYWKLENRYF. The CDR3 nucleotides read TGTGCCAGCAGTTACTGGAAGTTGGAGAATCGGTACTTC.

The CDR3 DNA sequence: TGTGCCAGCTCCCCGAGCTCCTACAATGAGCAGTTCTTC. Translating gives CASSPSSYNEQFF. The chain employs TRBV18 and TRBJ2-1; no reliable D call. The CDR3 has 13 residues. Trimming took off 6 bases at V and 0 bases at J, with 6 bases between the two ends. The germline CDR1 and CDR2 sequences are KGHSH and LQKENI. The full variable domain, with the rest looked up from reference TRBV18 and TRBJ2-1, is NAGVMQNPRHLVRRRGQEARLRCSPMKGHSHVYWYRQLPEEGLKFMVYLQKENIIDESGMPKERFSAEFPKEGPSILRIQQVVRGDSAAYFCASSPSSYNEQFFGPGTRLTVL.

The chain links TRBV5-1 to TRBJ1-1; no firm D call. V lost 2 bases to trimming and J lost 2 bases, with 19 bases between them. Per germline, CDR1 SGHRS and CDR2 YFSETQ. The CDR3 contains 17 residues. CDR3 in DNA: TGCGCCAGCAGCTTAGTGTTCCCCCGGTACAGTAACACTGAAGCTTTCTTT. It specifies CASSLVFPRYSNTEAFF. Supplemented by reference TRBV5-1 and TRBJ1-1, the full variable domain reads KAGVTQTPRYLIKTRGQQVTLSCSPISGHRSVSWYQQTPGQGLQFLFEYFSETQRNKGNFPGRFSGRQFSNSRSEMNVSTLELGDSALYLCASSLVFPRYSNTEAFFGQGTRLTVV.

The V gene is TRBV15, the J gene TRBJ1-3; tentatively, D is TRBD1 (6 bases). The V and J ends lost 1 base and 3 bases respectively, with 13 bases between them. CDR1 LNHNV and CDR2 YYDKDF come from the germline V gene (reference sequence). The CDR3 has 16 amino acids. In DNA form, the CDR3 reads TGTGCCACCAGCAGAGCCGGGACAAGGGTTGGAAACACCATATATTTT. Its protein is CATSRAGTRVGNTIYF.

This clone was seen just once. The chain combines TRBV12-3 or TRBV12-4 with TRBJ2-5; the match to TRBD2 covers 7 bases. With V trimmed by 8 bases and J by 9 bases, 12 bases remained unmatched. CDR3 length: 13 residues. The CDR3 nucleotides are TGTGCCAGCCGCTCGGCTGTAGGGAGGGCCCAGTACTTC. It encodes CASRSAVGRAQYF.

V usage is TRBV20-1 and J usage is TRBJ2-7, with TRBD2 as a possible D gene (5 bases). CDR3 length equals 13 residues. Trimming took 3 bases from V and 4 from J, leaving 13 bases between them. Germline V gene lookup returns CDR1 DFQATT and CDR2 SNEGSKA (reference sequence). The CDR3 bases are TGCAGTGCTAGTGGCGGGTTTTATTACGAGCAGTACTTC. Translated, it gives CSASGGFYYEQYF.

V usage is TRBV9 and J usage is TRBJ2-7; 8 nucleotides line up with TRBD1. The CDR3 extends over 14 amino acids. Germline V gene data show CDR1 as SGDLS and CDR2 as YYNGEE. V was clipped by 0 bases and J by 4 bases; unmatched bases: 3. Written as DNA, the CDR3 is TGTGCCAGCAGCGTAGGACAGGGGCTATACGAGCAGTACTTC. It encodes CASSVGQGLYEQYF.

The V gene is TRBV2, the J gene TRBJ2-1; a weak D match, TRBD2 (7 bases). This CDR3 has 15 amino acids. Deletions cut 10 bases from V and 4 bases from J, with 20 bases between. Germline V lookup: CDR1 SNHLY, CDR2 FYNNEI. For the CDR3, the DNA is TGTGCCACCACCCTAGCGGAGGGGGGGTACAATGAGCAGTTCTTC. This encodes CATTLAEGGYNEQFF.

This clone has a handful of counts. The chain is built from TRBV27 and TRBJ2-5; D remains unclear. The ends were cut back, 2 bases at V and 1 base at J, with 8 bases in the middle. This CDR3 region has 14 residues. Germline CDR1 and CDR2: MNHEY and SMNVEV (reference sequence). The chain's CDR3 is CASSLKSTQETQYF. DNA for the CDR3: TGTGCCAGCAGTTTAAAGAGTACCCAAGAGACCCAGTACTTC.